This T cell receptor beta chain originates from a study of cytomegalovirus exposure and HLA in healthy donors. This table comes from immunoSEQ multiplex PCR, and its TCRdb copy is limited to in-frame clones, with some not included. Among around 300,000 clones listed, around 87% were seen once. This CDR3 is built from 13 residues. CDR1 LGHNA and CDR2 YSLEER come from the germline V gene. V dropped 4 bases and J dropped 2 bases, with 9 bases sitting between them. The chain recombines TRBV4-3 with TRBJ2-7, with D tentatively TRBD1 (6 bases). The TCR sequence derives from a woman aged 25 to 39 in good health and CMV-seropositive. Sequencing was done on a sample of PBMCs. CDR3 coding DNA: TGCGCCAGCAGCCGGGACACCGCCTACGAGCAGTACTTC. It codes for CASSRDTAYEQYF.